One sample yielded the 22 T cell receptor beta chains listed below, sequenced in a study of beta chain features in type 1 diabetes. Every bit of the isolated RNA underwent reverse transcription, so sequencing read expressed TCRB transcripts. Generated by immunoSEQ multiplex PCR, the TCRdb table keeps only in-frame clones and is missing some. The table lists 350,000 to 450,000 clones, approximately 15% of them singletons, with about 0.02% in the top ten. The sequencing input was naive CD4+ T cells from blood. These receptors were obtained from a woman between 18 and 30 years old in good health.

This chain joins TRBV28 and TRBJ1-4; possible D gene TRBD1, 5 bases. This CDR3 comprises 15 residues. Germline CDR1 reads MDHEN; CDR2 reads SYDVKM. The V gene lost 7 bases and the J gene lost 2 bases, with 14 bases spanning the gap. The CDR3 sequence: CASTIGGSTNEKLFF. For the CDR3, the DNA is TGTGCCAGCACCATCGGGGGGTCCACTAATGAAAAACTGTTTTTT. The whole variable domain, filled in from reference TRBV28 and TRBJ1-4, reads DVKVTQSSRYLVKRTGEKVFLECVQDMDHENMFWYRQDPGLGLRLIYFSYDVKMKEKGDIPEGYSVSREKKERFSLILESASTNQTSMYLCASTIGGSTNEKLFFGSGTQLSVL.

The chain carries TRBV7-2 and TRBJ2-1, with 10 bases identical to TRBD2. The length of the CDR3 is 17 residues. CDR1 is SGHTA, CDR2 FQGNSA, per germline. After removal of 5 bases from V and 1 base from J, the junction contained 8 bases not matched to a gene. In DNA, the CDR3 is TGTGCCAGCAGCCCGCGGACTAGCGGAGCATCCTACAATGAGCAGTTCTTC. Its protein product is CASSPRTSGASYNEQFF. The entire variable domain, with the rest obtained from reference TRBV7-2 and TRBJ2-1, is as follows: GAGVSQSPSNKVTEKGKDVELRCDPISGHTALYWYRQSLGQGLEFLIYFQGNSAPDKSGLPSDRFSAERTGGSVSTLTIQRTQQEDSAVYLCASSPRTSGASYNEQFFGPGTRLTVL.

The chain recombines TRBV4-2 with TRBJ2-7, with a tentative D call TRBD2 (6 bases). The CDR3 consists of 14 residues. V was cut by 4 bases and J by 3 bases, with 13 bases left in between. Germline assignment: CDR1 LGHNA and CDR2 YNFKEQ. The CDR3 spells CASSPARGIYEQYF. CDR3 bases: TGTGCCAGCAGCCCGGCCCGGGGGATCTACGAGCAGTACTTC.

This clone was counted only a few times. V usage is TRBV9 and J usage is TRBJ1-2, with 7 nucleotides matching TRBD1. Germline trimming cut 3 bases from V and 6 bases from J; bases unmatched to any gene: 2. CDR3 length: 12 amino acids. Per the germline V gene, CDR1 is SGDLS and CDR2 is YYNGEE. CDR3 sequence (DNA): TGTGCCAGCAGCGCGACAGGGCATGGCTACACCTTC. Protein product: CASSATGHGYTF.

The J gene is TRBJ2-4, the V gene TRBV28; D is ambiguous. The V gene lost 1 base and the J gene lost 0 bases, with 7 bases spanning the gap. The germline CDR1 and CDR2 sequences are MDHEN and SYDVKM. The CDR3 length is 15 residues. In nucleotides, the CDR3 is TGTGCCAGCAGTTTATCCACTCTAGCCAAAAACATTCAGTACTTC. This sequence encodes CASSLSTLAKNIQYF.

V usage is TRBV18 and J usage is TRBJ2-5, with 7 bases lining up with TRBD1. This CDR3 is built from 14 residues. Per germline, CDR1 KGHSH and CDR2 LQKENI. J lost 5 bases, V lost 5 bases, and 8 bases had no gene match. CDR3 sequence reads: CASSARQGRETQYF. The CDR3 nucleotides are TGTGCCAGCTCAGCGAGACAGGGACGGGAGACCCAGTACTTC.

A few counts support this clone. This chain links TRBV7-2 with TRBJ2-2; 7 bases fit TRBD1. V was pared by 3 bases and J by 2 bases, with 6 bases of the junction left unmatched. In germline, CDR1 is SGHTA, CDR2 FQGNSA. This CDR3 is built from 16 residues. This chain's CDR3 is CASSFRYRGNTGELFF. The DNA for the CDR3 is TGTGCCAGCAGCTTTCGGTACAGGGGAAACACCGGGGAGCTGTTTTTT.

Concerning this clone: Other DNA sequences of this sample code for an identical CDR3. The rearrangement uses TRBV6-5 and TRBJ1-1, with TRBD1 matching over 8 bases. V lost 5 bases, J lost 5 bases, and 4 bases stayed unmatched. Looked up from germline, CDR1 is MNHEY and CDR2 is SVGAGI. The CDR3 totals 13 residues. CDR3 coding DNA: TGTGCCAGCAGTCGACAGGGGAGAACTGAAGCTTTCTTT. This translates into CASSRQGRTEAFF.

This clone was observed a handful of times. The rearrangement links TRBV29-1 to TRBJ1-3; D is unclear. Germline V gene sequence: CDR1 SQVTM, CDR2 ANQGSEA. The CDR3 is 14 residues long. With 0 bases removed from V and 4 bases from J, the gap between germline ends came to 10 bases. The CDR3 DNA is TGCAGCGTTGAAGATCGGGGAGAGGGAAACACCATATATTTT. Residues: CSVEDRGEGNTIYF.

The V call is TRBV5-1, the J call TRBJ2-7; 7 bases align to TRBD1. The CDR3 length is 16 residues. The germline V gene has CDR1 SGHRS and CDR2 YFSETQ. V gave up 0 bases and J gave up 5 bases; unmatched junction bases: 11. CDR3 loop: CASSLEAKGARDEQYF. The CDR3 coding sequence is TGCGCCAGCAGCTTGGAAGCGAAGGGGGCTCGGGACGAGCAGTACTTC.

The rearrangement joins TRBV5-1 to TRBJ2-1, with D possibly being TRBD2 (5 bases). CDR1 is SGHRS, CDR2 YFSETQ, per germline. The CDR3 has 14 residues. V was pared by 5 bases and J by 0 bases, with 9 bases between. The chain's CDR3 is CASSSGFSYNEQFF. DNA for the CDR3: TGCGCCAGCAGTTCGGGGTTCTCCTACAATGAGCAGTTCTTC. The whole variable domain, filled in from reference TRBV5-1 and TRBJ2-1, reads KAGVTQTPRYLIKTRGQQVTLSCSPISGHRSVSWYQQTPGQGLQFLFEYFSETQRNKGNFPGRFSGRQFSNSRSEMNVSTLELGDSALYLCASSSGFSYNEQFFGPGTRLTVL.

This sequence joins TRBV7-2 and TRBJ2-7, with D possibly TRBD2 on 6 matching bases. Between the trimmed V and J ends, which lost 6 bases and 0 bases, there was a span of 12 bases. Germline V CDR1 and CDR2: SGHTA, FQGNSA. The CDR3 has 14 amino acids. The CDR3 region has the DNA TGTGCCAGCAGTATTAGCGGAAACTCCTACGAGCAGTACTTC. Translation gives CASSISGNSYEQYF.

J is TRBJ1-2 and V is TRBV27, with 11 bases identical to TRBD1. CDR3 length: 14 residues. Germline V lookup: CDR1 MNHEY, CDR2 SMNVEV (reference sequence). Unmatched junction bases numbered 3, after V lost 1 base and J lost 8 bases. CDR3 protein: CASSLWTGGGGYTF. In nucleotides, the CDR3 is TGTGCCAGCAGTTTATGGACAGGGGGCGGCGGCTACACCTTC.

V and J are TRBV5-1 and TRBJ2-1; possibly TRBD1 for D (6 bases). The CDR3 sequence is 13 residues long. CDR1 and CDR2 from the germline V gene are SGHRS and YFSETQ. Trimming pared 4 bases from V and 7 bases from J, leaving 12 bases between. CDR3: CASSVFQGNEQFF. CDR3 bases: TGCGCCAGCAGCGTTTTCCAGGGGAATGAGCAGTTCTTC.

This clone was found a few times. The V gene is TRBV10-3, the J gene TRBJ2-5; TRBD2 matches at 7 bases. The CDR3 consists of 14 residues. V shed 4 bases, J shed 2 bases, and the junction held 4 bases outside the gene matches. CDR1 and CDR2 (germline): ENHRY, SYGVKD. CDR3 in amino acids: CAISAASGQETQYF. Written as DNA, the CDR3 is TGTGCCATCAGTGCGGCTAGCGGACAAGAGACCCAGTACTTC.

CDR3 sequence: CASSLDKRVSGELFF. Here the CDR3 DNA reads TGTGCCAGCAGCTTAGATAAGAGGGTCTCTGGGGAGCTGTTTTTT. V is TRBV11-2 and J is TRBJ2-2; possibly TRBD2 for D (5 bases). The CDR3 covers 15 residues. V shed 0 bases and J shed 8 bases, with 13 bases lying between them. Germline V gene data show CDR1 as SGHAT and CDR2 as FQNNGV.

Here the CDR3 reads CAIRSGLQETQYF. The CDR3 nucleotides read TGTGCCATACGTTCGGGACTCCAAGAGACCCAGTACTTC. This chain links TRBV28 with TRBJ2-5; D might be TRBD2 (6 bases). The V gene lost 10 bases and the J gene lost 1 base, with 13 bases spanning the gap. Germline lookup yields CDR1 MDHEN and CDR2 SYDVKM. The CDR3 is 13 residues long.

The chain has TRBV18 and TRBJ2-7, with a tentative D call TRBD1 (5 bases). The CDR3 totals 15 residues. V shed 4 bases and J shed 2 bases, with 15 bases lying between them. In germline, CDR1 is KGHSH, CDR2 LQKENI. CDR3 in amino acids: CASSQQGPTAYEQYF. The DNA for the CDR3 is TGTGCCAGCTCACAGCAGGGCCCGACCGCCTACGAGCAGTACTTC.

The sample holds a few counts of this clone. V is TRBV5-1 and J is TRBJ2-3, with 10 bases fitting TRBD2. CDR1 and CDR2 (germline): SGHRS, YFSETQ. V trimming: 4 bases; J trimming: 6 bases; junction bases outside the gene matches: 11. There are 16 residues in the CDR3. This chain's CDR3 is CASSALGLAGVDTQYF. In nucleotides, the CDR3 is TGCGCCAGCAGCGCATTGGGGCTAGCGGGAGTTGATACGCAGTATTTT.

The sample holds a few counts of this clone. This sequence joins TRBV2 and TRBJ2-1; D gene ambiguous. CDR1 and CDR2 from the germline V gene are SNHLY and FYNNEI. Between the trimmed V and J ends, which lost 1 base and 7 bases, there was a span of 14 bases. The CDR3 loop spans 15 amino acids. CDR3 region: CASSEVAGHGNEQFF. Written as DNA, the CDR3 is TGTGCCAGCAGTGAAGTGGCAGGTCATGGGAATGAGCAGTTCTTC.

The J gene is TRBJ2-1, the V gene TRBV7-3, with 9 bases fitting TRBD2. Germline CDR1 and CDR2: SGHTA and FQGTGA. The ends lost 2 bases at V and 6 bases at J; junction bases unmatched: 11. The CDR3 runs to 17 residues. The CDR3 nucleotides are TGTGCCAGCAGCTTATTGTCGGCGGGAGGGCCCGCCAATGAGCAGTTCTTC. Protein product: CASSLLSAGGPANEQFF.

The chain recombines TRBV30 with TRBJ2-1; the match to TRBD2 covers 10 bases. V lost 0 bases to trimming and J lost 7 bases; unmatched junction nucleotides: 6. This CDR3 has 15 residues. Germline assignment: CDR1 GTSNPN and CDR2 SVGIG (reference sequence). CDR3 in DNA: TGTGCCTGGAGTGTATATCTAGCGGGAGTAAATGAGCAGTTCTTC. Its protein is CAWSVYLAGVNEQFF.